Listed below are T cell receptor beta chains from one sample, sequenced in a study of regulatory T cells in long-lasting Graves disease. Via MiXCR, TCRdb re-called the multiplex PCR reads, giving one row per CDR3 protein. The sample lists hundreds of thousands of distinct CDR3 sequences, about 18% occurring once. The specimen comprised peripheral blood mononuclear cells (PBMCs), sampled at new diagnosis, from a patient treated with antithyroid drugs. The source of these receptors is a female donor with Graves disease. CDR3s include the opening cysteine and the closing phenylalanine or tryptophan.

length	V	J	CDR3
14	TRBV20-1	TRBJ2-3	CSADRTAGEDTQYF
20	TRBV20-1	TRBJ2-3	CSTAARGTPGTSGSTDTQYF
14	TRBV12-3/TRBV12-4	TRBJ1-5	CASSLGGRYQPQHF
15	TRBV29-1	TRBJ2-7	CSVYNGEANSYEQYF
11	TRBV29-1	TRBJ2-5	CSAGSRETQYF
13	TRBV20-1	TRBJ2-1	CSALLAGVNEQFF
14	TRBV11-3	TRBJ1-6	CASSPDRVNSPLHF
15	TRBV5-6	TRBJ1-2	CASSLIGTINYGYTF
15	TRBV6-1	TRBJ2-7	CASSDPTGGSYEQYF
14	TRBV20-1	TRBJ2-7	CSASLAGGGYEQYF
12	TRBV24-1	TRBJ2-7	CATSGGSYEQYF
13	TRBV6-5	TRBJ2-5	CASSYGTQETQYF
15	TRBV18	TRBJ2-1	CASSPSAPPGNEQFF
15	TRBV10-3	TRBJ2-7	CAISPEAAISYEQYF
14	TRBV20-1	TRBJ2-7	CSARAAMLQFEQYF
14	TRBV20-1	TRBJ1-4	CSAPRQGTREKLFF
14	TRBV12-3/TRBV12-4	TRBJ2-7	CASSTSQGSYEQYF
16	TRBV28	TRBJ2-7	CASSSPSGSSSYEQYF
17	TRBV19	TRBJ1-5	CASSIDHVGSSNQPQHF
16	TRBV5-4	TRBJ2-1	CASSVGTSGSYNEQFF
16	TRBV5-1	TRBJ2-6	CASSSDGPTGANVLTF
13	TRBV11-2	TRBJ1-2	CASSPDGGYGYTF
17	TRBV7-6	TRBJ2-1	CASSLTIDDAFMSEQFF
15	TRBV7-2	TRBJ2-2	CASSRTSVYTGELFF
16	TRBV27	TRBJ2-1	CASSSSGLPGSSEQFF
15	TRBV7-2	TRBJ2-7	CASSLGPAGAYEQYF
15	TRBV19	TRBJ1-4	CASSMIGSANEKLFF
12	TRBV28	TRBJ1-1	CASSLTAPEAFF
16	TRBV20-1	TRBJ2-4	CSAGGAANLAKNIQYF
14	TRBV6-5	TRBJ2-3	CASSHYSKTDTQYF
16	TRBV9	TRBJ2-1	CASSVGDSGLYNEQFF
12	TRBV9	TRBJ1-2	CASSGRVYGYTF
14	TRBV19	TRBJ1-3	CASSIKSRGNTIYF
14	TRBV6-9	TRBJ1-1	CASSYSGADTEAFF
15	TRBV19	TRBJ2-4	CASSSGSGSLNIQYF
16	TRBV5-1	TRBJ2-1	CASSHPRADGYNEQFF
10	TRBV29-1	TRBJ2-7	CSVAAGEQYF
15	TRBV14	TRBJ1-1	CASSQEARGNTEAFF
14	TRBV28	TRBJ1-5	CASSPAYSNQPQHF
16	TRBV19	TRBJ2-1	CASSMGGLAGANEQFF
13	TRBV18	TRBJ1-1	CASSPKTQAEAFF
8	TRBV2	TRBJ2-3	CATTQQYF
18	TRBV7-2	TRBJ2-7	CASSQSSPREAPSYEQYF
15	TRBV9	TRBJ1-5	CASSVEAGANQPQHF
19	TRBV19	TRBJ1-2	CASSRWEGNEYIGYYGYTF
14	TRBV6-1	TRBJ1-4	CASSESAEFEKLFF
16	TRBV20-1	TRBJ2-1	CSANRRGPSSYNEQFF
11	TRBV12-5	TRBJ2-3	CASGLRDTQYF